These 20 T cell receptor beta chains came from one sample sequenced in a study of blood T cells in healthy people across ages. A second PCR of 7 to 11 cycles used a sample-barcoded 5' primer and a J-beta primer mix. TCRdb reprocessed the 5' RACE reads with MiXCR, giving one entry per CDR3 protein. Of roughly 800,000 distinct CDR3 sequences detected, roughly 64% appear once; the ten largest clones hold roughly 20%. The sample comprised blood. These receptors all come from a man aged 30-40 years in good health.

The J gene is TRBJ1-6, the V gene TRBV25-1; 8 positions match TRBD1. Germline CDR1 MGHDK, CDR2 SYGVNS. The CDR3 sequence is 13 residues long. The V and J ends lost 8 bases and 9 bases, in that order; junction bases with no gene match: 6. The DNA for the CDR3 is TGTGCCAGCGGAGGACAGGGAGGTTCACCCCTCCACTTT. Its translation: CASGGQGGSPLHF.

V and J are TRBV4-2 and TRBJ2-5, with 9 bases fitting TRBD2. This CDR3 has 22 residues. From germline, CDR1 is LGHNA and CDR2 YNFKEQ. V trimming: 3 bases; J trimming: 0 bases; junction bases outside the gene matches: 23. The CDR3 spells CASSHSGASGDVLRMYQETQYF. The CDR3 region has the DNA TGTGCCAGCAGCCATTCTGGCGCTAGCGGGGACGTGTTGAGGATGTACCAAGAGACCCAGTACTTC.

The rearrangement links TRBV6-2 or TRBV6-3 to TRBJ2-1; 8 nucleotides align to TRBD2. Trimming cost V 4 bases and J 0 bases; bases outside gene matches: 11. Looked up from germline, CDR1 is MNHEY and CDR2 is SVGEGT. CDR3 length: 18 amino acids. The DNA of the CDR3 is TGTGCCAGCAGTTCTTTGCGGGAGGCCTTCAGCTCCTACAATGAGCAGTTCTTC. This sequence encodes CASSSLREAFSSYNEQFF.

This clonotype was detected many times. V gene TRBV20-1 combines with J gene TRBJ1-2; D gene unclear. The V gene lost 5 bases and the J gene lost 10 bases, with 14 bases spanning the gap. The CDR3 has 11 residues. Looked up from germline, CDR1 is DFQATT and CDR2 is SNEGSKA (reference sequence). The CDR3 spells CSAHNERAYTF. DNA for the CDR3: TGCAGTGCTCATAATGAACGCGCCTACACCTTC.

V and J are TRBV12-3 or TRBV12-4 and TRBJ2-3; weak D call: TRBD1 (6 bases). The V end was cut by 9 bases, the J end by 6 bases, with 16 bases between. There are 13 residues in the CDR3. The CDR3 protein is CASVGASSDTQYF. In nucleotides, the CDR3 is TGTGCCAGTGTGGGGGCCTCGTCCGATACGCAGTATTTT.

There are a few counts of this clonotype. V and J are TRBV4-1 and TRBJ2-6; D remains ambiguous. The germline gives CDR1 MGHRA, CDR2 YSYEKL. V shed 3 bases and J shed 5 bases, with 11 bases lying between them. This CDR3 comprises 15 residues. CDR3 sequence reads: CASSQAHLWANVLTF. The CDR3 bases are TGCGCCAGCAGCCAGGCCCATCTCTGGGCCAACGTCCTGACTTTC.

As to this clonotype: The junction differs from germline at one of its ends, possibly a read error. CDR3: CASSVSSTGTQYF. CDR3 in DNA: TGTGCCAGCAGCGTATCTAGCACAGGTACGCAGTATTTT. The chain uses TRBV9 and TRBJ2-3; D possibly uses TRBD1 or TRBD2 (5 bases each). CDR3 size: 13 residues. Germline V CDR1 and CDR2: SGDLS, YYNGEE.

V gene TRBV3-1 combines with J gene TRBJ2-7, with unresolved D. Trimming took 4 bases from V and 6 from J, leaving 13 bases between them. Germline values: CDR1 LGHDT, CDR2 YNNKEL (reference sequence). CDR3 length: 13 amino acids. CDR3 amino acids: CASSRSLPGEQYF. The CDR3 DNA is TGTGCCAGCAGCCGATCGCTCCCCGGCGAGCAGTACTTC.

The chain links TRBV9 to TRBJ1-2, with D possibly being TRBD1 (5 bases). V was cut by 0 bases and J by 6 bases, with 18 bases left in between. CDR3 length: 16 residues. CDR1 SGDLS and CDR2 YYNGEE come from the germline V gene. CDR3 loop: CASSVADLGTPDGYTF. CDR3 nucleotide sequence: TGTGCCAGCAGCGTAGCGGATTTGGGGACTCCTGATGGCTACACCTTC.

The chain carries TRBV5-1 and TRBJ1-1; 7 bases line up with TRBD1. The CDR3 has 12 amino acids. The germline gives CDR1 SGHRS, CDR2 YFSETQ. Trimming removed 0 bases from V and 7 bases from J; junction bases left unmatched: 0. The CDR3 coding sequence is TGCGCCAGCAGCTTGGACAGGGGTGAAGCTTTCTTT. It translates to CASSLDRGEAFF. Looking up the rest from reference TRBV5-1 and TRBJ1-1 gives the full variable domain: KAGVTQTPRYLIKTRGQQVTLSCSPISGHRSVSWYQQTPGQGLQFLFEYFSETQRNKGNFPGRFSGRQFSNSRSEMNVSTLELGDSALYLCASSLDRGEAFFGQGTRLTVV.

This clonotype was seen a single time. The chain employs TRBV9 and TRBJ2-3; 10 nucleotides agree with TRBD2. After removal of 2 bases from V and 2 bases from J, the junction contained 11 bases not matched to a gene. CDR1 is SGDLS, CDR2 YYNGEE, per germline. The CDR3 extends over 18 amino acids. CDR3 region: CASSVAGIAGGNTDTQYF. Written as DNA, the CDR3 is TGTGCCAGCAGCGTCGCGGGAATAGCGGGGGGAAACACAGATACGCAGTATTTT.

The J gene is TRBJ2-1, the V gene TRBV6-2 or TRBV6-3, with D maybe TRBD1 (6 bases). Germline V gene sequence: CDR1 MNHEY, CDR2 SVGEGT. V gave up 4 bases and J gave up 10 bases, with 11 bases separating them. The CDR3 spans 12 residues. The CDR3 bases are TGTGCCAGCAGTTCCACAGGGTGGGAGCAGTTCTTC. This codes for CASSSTGWEQFF.

This chain connects TRBV2 to TRBJ1-2; D may be TRBD1 (5 bases). V was shortened by 3 bases and J by 7 bases, with 9 bases between the two germline ends. The CDR3 runs to 12 residues. The germline CDR1 and CDR2 sequences are SNHLY and FYNNEI. CDR3 region: CASSEAGLGYTF. As DNA, the CDR3 is TGTGCCAGCAGTGAGGCGGGGCTTGGCTACACCTTC.

This rearrangement joins TRBV7-3 to TRBJ2-1, with a weak D call TRBD2 (6 bases). V gave up 5 bases and J gave up 0 bases, with 17 bases separating them. The CDR3 runs 17 residues. CDR1 is SGHTA and CDR2 is FQGTGA in the germline V gene. The CDR3: CASSRVTRGYSYNEQFF. In DNA form, the CDR3 reads TGTGCCAGCAGCCGAGTCACGCGGGGCTACTCCTACAATGAGCAGTTCTTC.

This clonotype was counted a few times. The CDR3 sequence is CASSQGILATYEQYF. CDR3 nucleotide sequence: TGCGCCAGCAGCCAAGGGATACTGGCTACCTACGAGCAGTACTTC. The chain combines TRBV4-3 with TRBJ2-7; D unclear. The CDR3 loop spans 15 amino acids. Germline lookup yields CDR1 LGHNA and CDR2 YSLEER. V was shortened by 1 base and J by 2 bases, with 12 bases between the two germline ends.

The chain recombines TRBV20-1 with TRBJ1-5; D possibly corresponds to TRBD1 (6 bases). This CDR3 contains 15 residues. CDR1 DFQATT and CDR2 SNEGSKA come from the germline V gene (reference sequence). V dropped 3 bases and J dropped 3 bases, with 15 bases sitting between them. The DNA of the CDR3 is TGCAGTGCTAGGACTCCAGGGGAGGCCAATCAGCCCCAGCATTTT. Translation: CSARTPGEANQPQHF.

This clonotype was seen only a few times. The chain links TRBV9 to TRBJ2-7; a weak D match, TRBD2 (5 bases). The CDR3 is 13 residues long. Germline V gene sequence: CDR1 SGDLS, CDR2 YYNGEE. With 0 bases removed from V and 3 bases from J, the gap between germline ends came to 7 bases. CDR3 DNA: TGTGCCAGCAGCGTAGAAGAGGGCTACGAGCAGTACTTC. Protein product: CASSVEEGYEQYF. Full variable domain (remainder filled in from reference TRBV9 and TRBJ2-7): DSGVTQTPKHLITATGQRVTLRCSPRSGDLSVYWYQQSLDQGLQFLIQYYNGEERAKGNILERFSAQQFPDLHSELNLSSLELGDSALYFCASSVEEGYEQYFGPGTRLTVT.

V gene TRBV19 combines with J gene TRBJ1-5, with D perhaps matching TRBD1 (5 bases). This CDR3 has 16 residues. Per germline, CDR1 LNHDA and CDR2 SQIVND (reference sequence). The germline V and J ends were trimmed by 8 bases and 0 bases, with 17 bases remaining between them. The CDR3 DNA follows: TGTGCCAGTCACCTGGGGGTGGCAGATAGCAATCAGCCCCAGCATTTT. Protein product: CASHLGVADSNQPQHF.

In this sample, this clonotype turned up once. The chain recombines TRBV20-1 with TRBJ2-3; possible D gene TRBD2, 5 bases. Per germline, CDR1 DFQATT and CDR2 SNEGSKA (reference sequence). The V end lost 5 bases, the J end lost 1 base, and 19 bases lay between the germline ends. This CDR3 is built from 16 residues. CDR3 region: CSALSTYAEGTDTQYF. Here the CDR3 DNA reads TGCAGTGCTCTGAGTACCTACGCGGAGGGCACAGATACGCAGTATTTT.

This clonotype has only a few counts. The genes are TRBV6-5 and TRBJ1-2; the D is unclear. The germline CDR1 and CDR2 sequences are MNHEY and SVGAGI. The CDR3 runs to 15 residues. V shed 2 bases and J shed 5 bases, with 15 bases lying between them. DNA for the CDR3: TGTGCCAGCAGTTACCTCCGGGCAGCCGCGTATGGCTACACCTTC. It is translated as CASSYLRAAAYGYTF.